This is a list of T cell receptor beta chains from one sample in a study of CD8+CD57+ T cells in acquired aplastic anemia. TCRdb redid the calling of the reads with MiXCR, one entry per CDR3 protein. The sample has around 400,000 distinct CDR3 sequences; roughly 64% are singletons. The sequenced sample was sorted CD4+, CD8+, or CD8+CD57+ T cells (not recorded which) from PBMCs. All receptors derive from a human donor in good health, serving as a control. Each CDR3 is given with its conserved first and last residue. D genes are given only for firm matches. Expanded clones get a size class; other rows say once, few or many, or leave the size out.

TRBD2,many,TRBJ2-1,TRBV5-8,TGTGCCAGCAGGGCCGGGACTAGCGGGGGAGATGAGCAGTTCTTC,CASRAGTSGGDEQFF
NA,NA,TRBJ1-6,TRBV25-1,TGTGCCAGCGCTGACACAGGGTTCAATTCACCCCTCCACTTT,CASADTGFNSPLHF
TRBD1,NA,TRBJ2-2,TRBV5-6,TGTGCCAGCAGCTGCAGGTTGGGGACAGGGCCCACCGGGGAGCTGTTTTTT,CASSCRLGTGPTGELFF
NA,NA,TRBJ1-3,TRBV12-3/TRBV12-4,TGTGCCAGCAGGGCGGGACGAAACACCATATATTTT,CASRAGRNTIYF
TRBD1,few,TRBJ1-4,TRBV27,TGTGCCAGCAGTTTAGGACCGGACAGGGCTGGGGCTAATGAAAAACTGTTTTTT,CASSLGPDRAGANEKLFF
NA,NA,TRBJ2-5,TRBV7-2,TGTGCCAGCAGCTTGGAGGGATTAGGCGAGACCCAGTACTTC,CASSLEGLGETQYF
NA,many,TRBJ1-2,TRBV25-1,TGTGCCAGCAGTCCACAAGGGGAGGGGGTTGGCTACACCTTC,CASSPQGEGVGYTF
TRBD1,NA,TRBJ2-2,TRBV7-2,TGTGCCAGCAGGAGGACAGGGGACACCGGGGAGCTGTTTTTT,CASRRTGDTGELFF
TRBD1,NA,TRBJ1-1,TRBV2,TGTGCCGGCAGTGAACCTATTAAGGGGGCTTTCTTC,CAGSEPIKGAFF
TRBD2,NA,TRBJ2-5,TRBV2,TGTGCCAGCACTAATGGACTAGCGGGGGGGAAAGAGACCCAGTACTTC,CASTNGLAGGKETQYF
NA,NA,TRBJ2-7,TRBV11-2,TGTGCCACCGGACGCGGCATGGAGAGGCTCGAGCAGTACTTC,CATGRGMERLEQYF
NA,NA,TRBJ2-2,TRBV6-5,TGTGCCAGCATCCCTCGAACTAGCTGGACCGGGGAGCTGTTTTTT,CASIPRTSWTGELFF
NA,NA,TRBJ2-5,TRBV12-3/TRBV12-4,TGTGCCAGCAAGGCCGACAGGCAAGAGACCCAGTACTTC,CASKADRQETQYF
NA,NA,TRBJ2-7,TRBV7-4,TGTGCCAGCAGCTCCCACGGGAGAGGTCGCTCCGAGCATTACTTC,CASSSHGRGRSEHYF
TRBD1,many,TRBJ1-2,TRBV20-1,TGCAGTGCTAGTCCGGACAGGGACTATGGCTACACCTTC,CSASPDRDYGYTF
TRBD2,many,TRBJ2-2,TRBV10-3,TGTGCCATCAGTGAGAGGGAGGGTTCCGACACCGGGGAGCTGTTTTTT,CAISEREGSDTGELFF
TRBD2,NA,TRBJ2-7,TRBV7-2,TGTGCCAGCAGCGAAGATCGGGCTAGCGGGCACGAGCTGTACTTC,CASSEDRASGHELYF
TRBD2,NA,TRBJ2-7,TRBV7-3,TGTGCCAGCAGCTTAAGGGGGGGGGGAGATAACCAGCAGTGCTTC,CASSLRGGGDNQQCF
NA,few,TRBJ1-1,TRBV10-3,TGTGCCATCAGGTTGTATGAGTCCACTGAAGCTTTCTTT,CAIRLYESTEAFF
NA,NA,TRBJ1-4,TRBV7-3,TGTGCCAGCAGCTTAGGTTTGGGAGGAGGTGCGGGTGAAAAACTGTTTTTT,CASSLGLGGGAGEKLFF
TRBD1,many,TRBJ1-6,TRBV4-1,TGCGCCAGCAGCCAAGAGCCTCCCGGGACAGAATATAATTCACCCCTCCACTTT,CASSQEPPGTEYNSPLHF
NA,NA,TRBJ2-1,TRBV7-4,TGTGCCAGCAGCAGAAGGAACAGGGACTGCAATGAGCAGTTCTTC,CASSRRNRDCNEQFF
NA,few,TRBJ2-7,TRBV10-3,TGTGCCATCAGACCACAGGGAACTGGCTACGAGCAGTACTTC,CAIRPQGTGYEQYF
NA,NA,TRBJ1-6,TRBV5-1,TGCGCCAGCAGCTTGACGGTGTACTCACCCCTCCACTTT,CASSLTVYSPLHF
TRBD1,many,TRBJ1-5,TRBV7-2,TGTGCCAGCACCCCTCAGGGGGCCCTCCCTGGGAGCAATCAGCCCCAGCATTTT,CASTPQGALPGSNQPQHF
NA,NA,TRBJ1-2,TRBV4-1,TGCGCCAGCAGCCAAGATCGGGCCCCCTATGGCTACACCTTC,CASSQDRAPYGYTF
TRBD1,NA,TRBJ2-1,TRBV14,TGTGCCAGCAGCGGGACAGGGACAGATGAGCAGTTCTTC,CASSGTGTDEQFF
NA,NA,TRBJ1-4,TRBV7-8,TGTGCCAGCAGCCCAGAGGGGGGGGCGAACTATGGCTACTTTTTT,CASSPEGGANYGYFF
NA,NA,TRBJ2-7,TRBV2,TGTGCCAGCAGTGAAGTGTCAGGCTTCTACGAGCAGTACTTC,CASSEVSGFYEQYF
NA,many,TRBJ1-6,TRBV6-2/TRBV6-3,TGTGCCAGCAGTTCCCGTCGGAATTCACCCCTCCACTTT,CASSSRRNSPLHF
NA,once,TRBJ1-5,TRBV11-2,TGTGCCAGCAGAAATCGGGACTCACTCCGCGATCAGATGCAGCATTTT,CASRNRDSLRDQMQHF
NA,once,TRBJ2-1,TRBV20-1,TGCAGTGCTAGAAGCAGCAAAGAGCAGTTCTTC,CSARSSKEQFF
TRBD1,many,TRBJ2-2,TRBV15,TGTGCCACCAGCAGAGATCAGGGGGCGCGCACCGGGGAGCTGTTTTTT,CATSRDQGARTGELFF
NA,few,TRBJ1-2,TRBV7-9,TGTGCCAGCAGCTTAGGGGTTGGTGGCTACACCTTC,CASSLGVGGYTF
NA,many,TRBJ2-5,TRBV5-1,TGCGCCAGCAGCTTTGGGAGGGGCAGGGGAGAGACCCAGTACTTC,CASSFGRGRGETQYF
NA,NA,TRBJ2-3,TRBV7-2,TGTGCCAGCAGCTTATCACAGAACAATGAGCAGTATTTT,CASSLSQNNEQYF
NA,NA,TRBJ2-1,TRBV15,TGTGCCACCAGCAGAGAGAGTGCGACCTTTCATGAGCAGTTCTTC,CATSRESATFHEQFF
NA,many,TRBJ1-1,TRBV4-2,TGTGCCAGCAGCCCGCGGGGATCGGTAAGAATTGAAGCTTTCTTT,CASSPRGSVRIEAFF
TRBD2,NA,TRBJ2-1,TRBV6-5,TGTGCCAGCAGACTTAGCGGGGGGGCCCACAATGAGCAGTTCTTC,CASRLSGGAHNEQFF
NA,NA,TRBJ2-7,TRBV7-2,TGTGCCAGCAGCCCACGAGGGGGCGGGGGCTACACGTACTTC,CASSPRGGGGYTYF
NA,NA,TRBJ1-3,TRBV20-1,TGCAGTGCTAGAGATAAGAACAGGAACACCATATATTTT,CSARDKNRNTIYF
NA,NA,TRBJ2-7,TRBV24-1,TGTGCCACCAGTGATTCCCTCCTGGGCCCAAACGCCGAGCAGTACTTC,CATSDSLLGPNAEQYF
TRBD1,NA,TRBJ2-5,TRBV2,TGTGCCAGCAGTCCCGCCCGTAGGACAGGGGAGGAGACCCAGTACTTC,CASSPARRTGEETQYF
TRBD1,NA,TRBJ1-1,TRBV20-1,TGCAGTGCGGTAGACAGGGGTAGATCCTTT,CSAVDRGRSF
NA,NA,TRBJ1-2,TRBV5-4,TGTGCCAGCAGCTTGGGACGGTCCGGGGATGGCTACACCTTC,CASSLGRSGDGYTF
NA,once,TRBJ2-7,TRBV20-1,TGCAGTGCTAGAGTTCTTACAGCAGTCCAGCAGTACTTC,CSARVLTAVQQYF
NA,NA,TRBJ2-7,TRBV12-3/TRBV12-4,TGTGCCAGCAGTTACGACTGGGGGGACCATTACGAGCAGTACTTC,CASSYDWGDHYEQYF
NA,NA,TRBJ1-6,TRBV7-7,TGTGCCAGCAGCGCCCACGGGGCGACGGGAGAGCAGTACTTT,CASSAHGATGEQYF
NA,NA,TRBJ1-6,TRBV5-4,TGTGCCAGCAGCCTAGAACCTAGAGGTTCACCCCTCCACTTT,CASSLEPRGSPLHF
NA,NA,TRBJ1-2,TRBV29-1,TGCAGCGGGAACCGACCAGGGGCATATGAAAACCCCTTC,CSGNRPGAYENPF